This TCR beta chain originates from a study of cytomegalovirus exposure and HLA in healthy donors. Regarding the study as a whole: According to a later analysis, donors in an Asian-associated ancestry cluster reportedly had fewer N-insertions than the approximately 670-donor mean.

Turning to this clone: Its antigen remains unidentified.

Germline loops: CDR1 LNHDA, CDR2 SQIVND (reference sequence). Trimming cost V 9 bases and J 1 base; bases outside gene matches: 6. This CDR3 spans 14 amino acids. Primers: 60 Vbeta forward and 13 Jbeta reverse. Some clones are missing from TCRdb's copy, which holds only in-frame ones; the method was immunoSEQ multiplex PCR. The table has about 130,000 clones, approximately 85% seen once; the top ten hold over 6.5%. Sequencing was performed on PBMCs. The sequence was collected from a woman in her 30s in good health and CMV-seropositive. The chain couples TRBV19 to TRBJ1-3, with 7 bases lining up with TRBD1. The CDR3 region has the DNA TGTGCCAGCACTACAGGGGTTTCTGGAAACACCATATATTTT. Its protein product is CASTTGVSGNTIYF. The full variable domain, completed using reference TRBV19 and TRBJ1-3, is DGGITQSPKYLFRKEGQNVTLSCEQNLNHDAMYWYRQDPGQGLRLIYYSQIVNDFQKGDIAEGYSVSREKKESFPLTVTSAQKNPTAFYLCASTTGVSGNTIYFGEGSWLTVV.